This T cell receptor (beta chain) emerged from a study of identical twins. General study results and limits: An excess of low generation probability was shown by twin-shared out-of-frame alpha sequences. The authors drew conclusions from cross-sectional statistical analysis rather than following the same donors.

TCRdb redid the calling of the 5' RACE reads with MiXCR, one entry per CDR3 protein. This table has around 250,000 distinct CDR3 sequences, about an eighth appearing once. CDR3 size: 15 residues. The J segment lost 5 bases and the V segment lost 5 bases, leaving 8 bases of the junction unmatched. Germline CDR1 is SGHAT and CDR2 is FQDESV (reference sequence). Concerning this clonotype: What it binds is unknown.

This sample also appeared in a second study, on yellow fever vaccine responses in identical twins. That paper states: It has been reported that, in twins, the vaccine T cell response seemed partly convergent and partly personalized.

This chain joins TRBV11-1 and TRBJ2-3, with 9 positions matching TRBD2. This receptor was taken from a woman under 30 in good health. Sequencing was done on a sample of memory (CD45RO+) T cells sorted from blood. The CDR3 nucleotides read TGTGCCAGCAGCCTTAGTTTGACTAGCGGAGATACGCAGTATTTT. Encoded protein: CASSLSLTSGDTQYF. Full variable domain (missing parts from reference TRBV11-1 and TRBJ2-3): EAEVAQSPRYKITEKSQAVAFWCDPISGHATLYWYRQILGQGPELLVQFQDESVVDDSQLPKDRFSAERLKGVDSTLKIQPAELGDSAMYLCASSLSLTSGDTQYFGPGTRLTVL.